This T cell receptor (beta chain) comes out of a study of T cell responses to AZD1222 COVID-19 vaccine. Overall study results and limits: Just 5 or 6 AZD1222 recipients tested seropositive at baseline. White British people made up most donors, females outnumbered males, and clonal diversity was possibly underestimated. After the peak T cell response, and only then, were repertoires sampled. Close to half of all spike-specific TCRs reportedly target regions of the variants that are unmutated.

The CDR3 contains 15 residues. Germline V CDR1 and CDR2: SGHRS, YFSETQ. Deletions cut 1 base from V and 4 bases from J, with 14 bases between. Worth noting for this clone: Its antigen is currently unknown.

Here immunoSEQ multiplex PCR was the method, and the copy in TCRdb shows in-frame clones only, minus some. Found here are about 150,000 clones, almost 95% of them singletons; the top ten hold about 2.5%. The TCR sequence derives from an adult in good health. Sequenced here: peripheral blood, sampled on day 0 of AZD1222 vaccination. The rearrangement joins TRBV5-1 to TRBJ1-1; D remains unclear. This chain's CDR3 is CASSLLRRSGTEAFF. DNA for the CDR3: TGCGCCAGCAGCTTGTTAAGGCGTTCCGGCACTGAAGCTTTCTTT. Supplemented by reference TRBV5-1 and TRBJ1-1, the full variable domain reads KAGVTQTPRYLIKTRGQQVTLSCSPISGHRSVSWYQQTPGQGLQFLFEYFSETQRNKGNFPGRFSGRQFSNSRSEMNVSTLELGDSALYLCASSLLRRSGTEAFFGQGTRLTVV.